This T cell receptor (beta chain) stems from a study of T cells in Graves' hyperthyroidism and ophthalmopathy. Study-level findings and limits: In the blood, most expanded thyroid clonotypes above 0.001 appeared as well. The model foresaw ophthalmopathy a median roughly 6.3 months prior to onset.

RNA transcripts yielded amplified TCR beta CDR3 regions. A first-round RT-PCR of the TCR CDR3 used the HTBI primer set. Each CDR3 protein gets one entry after TCRdb re-called the multiplex PCR reads with MiXCR. This table has 200,000 to 250,000 distinct CDR3 sequences, 17% appearing once. Diagnoses were established using clinical symptoms, serum thyroxine and TRAb, thyroid ultrasound and orbital computed tomography. Of note for this clonotype: What it binds is unknown.

This TCR was sampled from a man between 45 and 60 years old with Graves' hyperthyroidism. Source material: blood.

The CDR3 is CASSQNTAGGASNEQFF. In DNA form, the CDR3 reads TGCGCCAGCAGCCAAAATACGGCAGGGGGCGCGTCCAATGAGCAGTTCTTC. The chain combines TRBV4-1 with TRBJ2-1, with 8 bases identical to TRBD1. With 2 bases clipped from V and 6 bases from J, the junction kept 12 bases outside the gene matches. The germline V gene has CDR1 MGHRA and CDR2 YSYEKL. This CDR3 contains 17 residues.